The 24 T cell receptor beta chains presented below share a single source sample, sequenced in a study of blood T cell repertoires in COVID-19. The repertoire was sequenced with immunoSEQ multiplex PCR; TCRdb's copy has only in-frame clones and lacks some. The repertoire holds around 240,000 clones, with roughly 82% as singletons. What was sequenced was peripheral blood. These receptors were obtained from a woman aged 40 to 55 who had recovered from COVID-19.

This clone has just a few counts. The chain recombines TRBV7-6 with TRBJ2-2; D may be TRBD1 (6 bases). Trimming removed 5 bases from V and 1 base from J, with 14 bases in between. This CDR3 has 16 residues. The germline V gene encodes CDR1 SGHVS and CDR2 FNYEAQ. This CDR3 reads CASSPITGQNTGELFF. In DNA form, the CDR3 reads TGTGCCAGCAGCCCAATTACGGGACAGAACACCGGGGAGCTGTTTTTT. The variable domain in full, with the rest retrieved from reference TRBV7-6 and TRBJ2-2, is GAGVSQSPRYKVTKRGQDVALRCDPISGHVSLYWYRQALGQGPEFLTYFNYEAQQDKSGLPNDRFSAERPEGSISTLTIQRTEQRDSAMYRCASSPITGQNTGELFFGEGSRLTVL.

This chain links TRBV11-2 with TRBJ2-5; TRBD1 might be the D (6 bases). Looked up from germline, CDR1 is SGHAT and CDR2 is FQNNGV. The CDR3 is made up of 14 amino acids. The V and J ends lost 2 bases and 3 bases respectively, with 10 bases between them. The CDR3 DNA is TGTGCCAGCAGCTTACAGCACAGGGAAGAGACCCAGTACTTC. This codes for CASSLQHREETQYF. Full variable domain (missing parts from reference TRBV11-2 and TRBJ2-5): EAGVAQSPRYKIIEKRQSVAFWCNPISGHATLYWYQQILGQGPKLLIQFQNNGVVDDSQLPKDRFSAERLKGVDSTLKIQPAKLEDSAVYLCASSLQHREETQYFGPGTRLLVL.

The chain couples TRBV11-2 to TRBJ2-2; D is possibly TRBD1 (6 bases). The CDR3 contains 15 residues. V shed 2 bases and J shed 6 bases, with 13 bases lying between them. Looked up from germline, CDR1 is SGHAT and CDR2 is FQNNGV. CDR3 sequence (DNA): TGTGCCAGCAGCTTAAGTACAGGGACCCCCGGGGAGCTGTTTTTT. Amino acid sequence: CASSLSTGTPGELFF.

CDR3 sequence: CASSLRTGHEAFF. CDR3 DNA: TGTGCCAGCAGCTTACGAACCGGACATGAAGCTTTCTTT. The chain uses TRBV11-3 and TRBJ1-1; perhaps TRBD1 as D (5 bases). Trimming cost V 2 bases and J 7 bases, with 11 bases left between them. There are 13 residues in the CDR3. Germline CDR1 reads SGHNT; CDR2 reads YENEEA. The whole variable domain, filled in from reference TRBV11-3 and TRBJ1-1, reads EAGVVQSPRYKIIEKKQPVAFWCNPISGHNTLYWYLQNLGQGPELLIRYENEEAVDDSQLPKDRFSAERLKGVDSTLKIQPAELGDSAVYLCASSLRTGHEAFFGQGTRLTVV.

The V gene is TRBV7-2, the J gene TRBJ2-2, with 11 bases matching TRBD2. This CDR3 region has 16 residues. Germline V lookup: CDR1 SGHTA, CDR2 FQGNSA. Trimming took 4 bases from V and 8 from J; bases not matched to a gene: 9. The CDR3 DNA sequence: TGTGCCAGCAGCTCTATAACTAGCGGGGGATCGGGGGAGCTGTTTTTT. Translated: CASSSITSGGSGELFF.

The rearrangement links TRBV7-9 to TRBJ1-5; D is unresolved. Per germline, CDR1 SEHNR and CDR2 FQNEAQ (reference sequence). The CDR3 loop spans 12 amino acids. The V end was cut by 3 bases, the J end by 6 bases, with 6 bases between. This CDR3 is CASSFPGQPQHF. CDR3 sequence (DNA): TGTGCCAGCAGCTTCCCCGGTCAGCCCCAGCATTTT. Supplemented by reference TRBV7-9 and TRBJ1-5, the full variable domain reads DTGVSQNPRHKITKRGQNVTFRCDPISEHNRLYWYRQTLGQGPEFLTYFQNEAQLEKSRLLSDRFSAERPKGSFSTLEIQRTEQGDSAMYLCASSFPGQPQHFGDGTRLSIL.

The chain is built from TRBV9 and TRBJ1-6, with a possible D match to TRBD1 (6 bases). The V and J ends lost 4 bases and 8 bases respectively, with 10 bases between them. CDR3 length equals 13 residues. Germline loops: CDR1 SGDLS, CDR2 YYNGEE. The CDR3 loop reads CASSINRDSPLHF. CDR3 coding DNA: TGTGCCAGCAGCATAAACAGGGATTCACCCCTCCACTTT.

The V call is TRBV5-4, the J call TRBJ2-5; TRBD2 matches at 7 bases. Germline CDR1 reads SGHNT; CDR2 reads YYREEE (reference sequence). V was pared by 0 bases and J by 0 bases, with 5 bases of the junction left unmatched. This CDR3 comprises 16 residues. CDR3 protein: CASSLEASGNQETQYF. The CDR3, as DNA: TGTGCCAGCAGCTTGGAGGCTAGCGGAAACCAAGAGACCCAGTACTTC.

V gene TRBV6-5 combines with J gene TRBJ1-1, with a possible D match to TRBD1 (5 bases). The CDR3 sequence is 13 residues long. Trimming pared 8 bases from V and 1 base from J, leaving 11 bases between. Germline CDR1 is MNHEY and CDR2 is SVGAGI. The CDR3 protein is CASDNGGNTEAFF. Written as DNA, the CDR3 is TGTGCCAGCGATAACGGGGGGAACACTGAAGCTTTCTTT.

The V gene is TRBV7-2, the J gene TRBJ1-2; 8 bases fit TRBD1. The CDR3 runs 14 residues. The junction had 9 bases not matched to a gene; V was cut back by 6 bases and J by 6 bases. Per the germline V gene, CDR1 is SGHTA and CDR2 is FQGNSA. The CDR3 spells CASRLMTGVDGYTF. CDR3 coding DNA: TGTGCCAGCAGGCTGATGACAGGGGTTGATGGCTACACCTTC.

CDR3 coding DNA: TGTGCCAGCAGGGAATCAGGGGGCTATTCACCCCTCCACTTT. Encoded protein: CASRESGGYSPLHF. This chain connects TRBV27 to TRBJ1-6; 8 positions agree with TRBD1. The CDR3 extends over 14 amino acids. The J segment lost 8 bases and the V segment lost 6 bases, leaving 6 bases of the junction unmatched. CDR1 MNHEY and CDR2 SMNVEV come from the germline V gene (reference sequence).

This chain connects TRBV7-9 to TRBJ2-5; 10 nucleotides line up with TRBD1. Germline CDR1 and CDR2: SEHNR and FQNEAQ (reference sequence). The CDR3 length is 19 residues. V shed 0 bases and J 0 bases; nucleotides not matched to a gene: 10. The CDR3 loop is CASSLAVSWDRGNQETQYF. CDR3 DNA: TGTGCCAGCAGCTTAGCGGTCAGTTGGGACAGGGGAAACCAAGAGACCCAGTACTTC. Using reference TRBV7-9 and TRBJ2-5 for the parts outside the CDR3, the full variable domain is DTGVSQNPRHKITKRGQNVTFRCDPISEHNRLYWYRQTLGQGPEFLTYFQNEAQLEKSRLLSDRFSAERPKGSFSTLEIQRTEQGDSAMYLCASSLAVSWDRGNQETQYFGPGTRLLVL.

This chain connects TRBV6-6 to TRBJ1-4, with 9 bases that match TRBD1. The CDR3 runs 11 residues. The germline CDR1 and CDR2 sequences are MNHNY and SVGAGI (reference sequence). Losses at the gene ends were 6 bases for V and 12 bases for J; bases not matched to a gene: 2. CDR3 coding DNA: TGTGCCAGCAGCGACAGGGGGGAACTGTTTTTT. Its translation: CASSDRGELFF.

The CDR3 DNA is TGTGCCAGTATTGGCTTGGGACAGGGGCAAACTGAAGCTTTCTTT. This encodes CASIGLGQGQTEAFF. The V gene is TRBV19, the J gene TRBJ1-1; TRBD1 matches 10 bases. The CDR3 is 15 residues long. The V gene's germline CDR1 is LNHDA and CDR2 SQIVND (reference sequence). V was pared by 7 bases and J by 5 bases, with 10 bases of the junction left unmatched.

The J gene is TRBJ1-6, the V gene TRBV9, with TRBD1 as a possible D gene (6 bases). The CDR3 is 14 amino acids. Trimming left V 0 bases short and J 7 bases short, with 8 bases between. The germline CDR1 and CDR2 sequences are SGDLS and YYNGEE. CDR3 bases: TGTGCCAGCAGCGTAGCTACAGGGAATTCACCCCTCCACTTT. Translating gives CASSVATGNSPLHF.

The V call is TRBV6-5, the J call TRBJ1-1; weak D call: TRBD1 (5 bases). The V and J ends lost 11 bases and 6 bases respectively, with 13 bases between them. Germline CDR1 is MNHEY and CDR2 is SVGAGI. This CDR3 comprises 11 residues. CDR3 region: CAAFQGAEAFF. CDR3 sequence (DNA): TGTGCCGCTTTCCAGGGCGCTGAAGCTTTCTTT.

The chain employs TRBV6-5 and TRBJ2-5; D uncertain. The germline CDR1 and CDR2 sequences are MNHEY and SVGAGI. CDR3 length equals 16 residues. V lost 0 bases to trimming and J lost 2 bases, with 13 bases between them. The CDR3: CASSYSNLAIQETQYF. CDR3 nucleotides: TGTGCCAGCAGTTACTCTAATCTCGCGATTCAAGAGACCCAGTACTTC.

The rearrangement links TRBV9 to TRBJ2-6; no clear D. Germline V gene sequence: CDR1 SGDLS, CDR2 YYNGEE. The V end lost 3 bases, the J end lost 11 bases, and 6 bases lay between the germline ends. The CDR3 extends over 11 amino acids. In DNA, the CDR3 is TGTGCCAGCAGCGCCGGTCACGTCCTGACTTTC. Translation: CASSAGHVLTF.

V is TRBV14 and J is TRBJ2-3; tentatively, D is TRBD2 (5 bases). Germline V gives CDR1 SGHDN, CDR2 FVKESK. The CDR3 totals 16 residues. V lost 2 bases, J lost 3 bases, and 15 bases lay in between. The CDR3 bases are TGTGCCAGCAGCCAATTTATGAGGGTCGGAACAGATACGCAGTATTTT. Translation gives CASSQFMRVGTDTQYF.

This rearrangement joins TRBV29-1 to TRBJ1-1, with 11 bases aligning to TRBD1. This CDR3 is 14 amino acids long. Trimming cost V 6 bases and J 4 bases; bases outside gene matches: 7. Germline V CDR1 and CDR2: SQVTM, ANQGSEA. CDR3 sequence: CSVVGQGALTEAFF. DNA of the CDR3: TGCAGCGTGGTTGGACAGGGGGCACTCACTGAAGCTTTCTTT.

This chain connects TRBV7-6 to TRBJ2-5; TRBD2 aligns across 10 bases. CDR1 is SGHVS and CDR2 is FNYEAQ in the germline V gene. V shed 3 bases, J shed 3 bases, and the junction held 7 bases outside the gene matches. The CDR3 length is 16 residues. In DNA form, the CDR3 reads TGTGCCAGCAGCTTCGGGGTAGCGGGGGGAGAAGAGACCCAGTACTTC. Its protein is CASSFGVAGGEETQYF.

The CDR3, as DNA: TGTGCCAGCAGCGACCGGGACAGCTCCTACGAGCAGTACTTC. It encodes CASSDRDSSYEQYF. The chain is built from TRBV6-5 and TRBJ2-7, with 7 nucleotides matching TRBD1. Germline-derived CDR1 and CDR2 are MNHEY and SVGAGI. The CDR3 has 14 amino acids. J lost 0 bases, V lost 6 bases, and 5 bases had no gene match.

V is TRBV4-1 and J is TRBJ2-3; TRBD1 is a possible D gene (5 bases). The CDR3 consists of 15 residues. V shed 1 base and J shed 2 bases, with 10 bases lying between them. In germline, CDR1 is MGHRA, CDR2 YSYEKL. The CDR3 nucleotides read TGCGCCAGCAGCCAAGGTGGCAGGGCCACAGATACGCAGTATTTT. It yields the protein CASSQGGRATDTQYF.

The chain is built from TRBV18 and TRBJ1-6; D call uncertain. Germline CDR1 KGHSH, CDR2 LQKENI. The CDR3 is 21 amino acids. V lost 2 bases and J lost 0, with 23 bases in between. CDR3 residues: CASSPTPLATPQSSYNSPLHF. The CDR3 DNA reads TGTGCCAGCTCACCAACTCCTCTCGCGACACCACAAAGCTCCTATAATTCACCCCTCCACTTT.